These 9 T cell receptor beta chains were all obtained from the same sample, sequenced in a study of OX40 agonist ivuxolimab in advanced cancers. The table came from immunoSEQ multiplex PCR; TCRdb's copy has only in-frame clones and leaves some out. The table lists approximately 82,000 clones, 85% to 90% of them singletons, with around 1.8% in the top ten. The material sequenced was CD4+ or CD8+ T cells sorted from blood, taken in a trial of the OX40 agonist ivuxolimab. The receptors come from an adult with an advanced solid tumor such as melanoma, head and neck, liver or kidney cancer.

This clone was observed a handful of times. The same CDR3 also results from other DNA sequences found in this sample. The chain combines TRBV29-1 with TRBJ2-7; the match to TRBD2 covers 7 bases. The germline CDR1 and CDR2 sequences are SQVTM and ANQGSEA. J gave up 2 bases and V 5 bases, and 9 bases lay outside the gene matches. The CDR3 is 14 amino acids. The CDR3 here is CSVSTSSGTYEQYF. CDR3 nucleotide sequence: TGCAGCGTTTCTACCTCTAGCGGTACCTACGAGCAGTACTTC.

The V gene is TRBV4-2, the J gene TRBJ2-1; TRBD2 aligns across 11 bases. CDR3 length: 15 amino acids. The J segment lost 4 bases and the V segment lost 8 bases, leaving 7 bases of the junction unmatched. Germline V gene lookup returns CDR1 LGHNA and CDR2 YNFKEQ. CDR3 amino acids: CASARLAGTYNEQFF. The CDR3 nucleotides are TGTGCCAGCGCCAGACTAGCGGGAACGTACAATGAGCAGTTCTTC.

The chain joins TRBV4-1 to TRBJ2-7; possible D gene TRBD1, 5 bases. V lost 0 bases and J lost 2, with 14 bases in between. Germline-derived CDR1 and CDR2 are MGHRA and YSYEKL. The CDR3 is 16 residues long. CDR3 residues: CASSQDLARVAYEQYF. Here the CDR3 DNA reads TGCGCCAGCAGCCAAGATCTCGCCAGGGTGGCCTACGAGCAGTACTTC.

The chain is built from TRBV7-5 and TRBJ2-4; TRBD2, the table's D call, lacks a check against the DNA. TRBV7-5 is given as a pseudogene. This CDR3 has 12 amino acids. The CDR3 here is CVRRLTGSLSYF. The DNA of the CDR3 is TGTGTCAGACGACTTACCGGGTCCCTCTCGTACTTC.

The chain uses TRBV4-1 and TRBJ1-1, with unresolved D. The germline V and J ends were trimmed by 2 bases and 0 bases, with 7 bases remaining between them. This CDR3 has 14 amino acids. Germline V CDR1 and CDR2: MGHRA, YSYEKL. CDR3 in amino acids: CASSQLTMNTEAFF. The CDR3 DNA reads TGCGCCAGCAGCCAACTGACAATGAACACTGAAGCTTTCTTT.

This chain connects TRBV19 to TRBJ2-5; 9 positions match TRBD1. The V and J ends lost 7 bases and 5 bases, in that order; junction bases with no gene match: 5. Germline V lookup: CDR1 LNHDA, CDR2 SQIVND (reference sequence). CDR3 length equals 13 residues. CDR3 nucleotide sequence: TGTGCCAGTACGGGACAGGGATTTGAGACCCAGTACTTC. Encoded protein: CASTGQGFETQYF. Together with reference TRBV19 and TRBJ2-5, the CDR3 gives the full variable domain: DGGITQSPKYLFRKEGQNVTLSCEQNLNHDAMYWYRQDPGQGLRLIYYSQIVNDFQKGDIAEGYSVSREKKESFPLTVTSAQKNPTAFYLCASTGQGFETQYFGPGTRLLVL.

CDR3 DNA sequence: TGCGCCAGCAGCTTGGGGACAGGGGGCAGAAATGGCTACACCTTC. Residues: CASSLGTGGRNGYTF. This chain links TRBV5-1 with TRBJ1-2, with TRBD1 identical over 11 bases. Germline V gene data show CDR1 as SGHRS and CDR2 as YFSETQ. The CDR3 is 15 residues long. The V gene end was trimmed by 0 bases and the J gene end by 6 bases; junction bases not matched to a gene: 4.

The chain joins TRBV30 to TRBJ2-1; D is possibly TRBD1 (5 bases). V was clipped by 0 bases and J by 1 base, with 10 bases between them. In germline, CDR1 is GTSNPN, CDR2 SVGIG (reference sequence). This CDR3 comprises 15 residues. This CDR3 reads CAWSVKGWSYNEQFF. CDR3 coding DNA: TGTGCCTGGAGTGTAAAGGGGTGGTCCTACAATGAGCAGTTCTTC.

J is TRBJ1-2 and V is TRBV19; a weak D match, TRBD1 (5 bases). Germline V gene data show CDR1 as LNHDA and CDR2 as SQIVND (reference sequence). The CDR3 loop spans 15 amino acids. Trimming took off 7 bases at V and 4 bases at J, with 19 bases between the two ends. CDR3 DNA: TGTGCCAGTAAAGAACTAGGCCGGGACTCCTATGGCTACACCTTC. It codes for CASKELGRDSYGYTF.